The 13 T cell receptor beta chains listed next were all sequenced from one sample in a study of identical twins. MiXCR was run by TCRdb on the 5' RACE reads, yielding one entry per CDR3 protein. The data show hundreds of thousands of distinct CDR3 sequences, with about 20% seen just once and around 13% held by the top ten. The same data also went into a second study, on T cells expressing NK-cell markers.

Sequencing was carried out using PBMCs. The receptors shown here come from a woman between 18 and 30 years old in good health.

The chain couples TRBV10-3 to TRBJ2-1, with 10 bases that match TRBD1. V dropped 6 bases and J dropped 7; count of bases not matched to a gene: 6. The germline CDR1 and CDR2 sequences are ENHRY and SYGVKD. The CDR3 runs to 14 residues. CDR3 region: CAISDRGPVNEQFF. The CDR3 DNA reads TGTGCCATCAGCGACAGGGGGCCCGTGAATGAGCAGTTCTTC.

J is TRBJ1-1 and V is TRBV6-5; D unresolved. Germline values: CDR1 MNHEY, CDR2 SVGAGI. V gave up 2 bases and J gave up 5 bases, with 12 bases separating them. This CDR3 has 14 amino acids. DNA for the CDR3: TGTGCCAGCAGTTACGGGGTAGCGGGGACTGAAGCTTTCTTT. This codes for CASSYGVAGTEAFF.

For the CDR3, the DNA is TGCGCCAGCAGCTTGGCCCGGGGCACCTACACTGAAGCTTTCTTT. Protein sequence: CASSLARGTYTEAFF. This chain links TRBV5-1 with TRBJ1-1, with a possible D match to TRBD1 (5 bases). Deletions cut 0 bases from V and 3 bases from J, with 12 bases between. The length of the CDR3 is 15 residues. Per germline, CDR1 SGHRS and CDR2 YFSETQ.

The chain links TRBV14 to TRBJ2-1; D is uncertain. From germline, CDR1 is SGHDN and CDR2 FVKESK. V lost 4 bases and J lost 4, with 14 bases in between. This CDR3 has 15 amino acids. The CDR3 here is CASSRISSFYNEQFF. Here the CDR3 DNA reads TGTGCCAGCAGCCGGATTAGCTCCTTTTACAATGAGCAGTTCTTC.

The chain couples TRBV20-1 to TRBJ2-7; 8 bases map to TRBD2. Trimming at V came to 5 bases and at J to 0 bases, leaving 3 bases not matched to a gene. The CDR3 contains 13 residues. Looked up from germline, CDR1 is DFQATT and CDR2 is SNEGSKA (reference sequence). The CDR3 loop reads CSAHSGTSYEQYF. The DNA for the CDR3 is TGCAGTGCTCATAGCGGGACCTCCTACGAGCAGTACTTC.

This clonotype was counted a few times. The V gene is TRBV29-1, the J gene TRBJ1-5, with 7 nucleotides matching TRBD1. The V and J ends lost 4 bases and 1 base, in that order; junction bases with no gene match: 7. CDR1 and CDR2 (germline): SQVTM, ANQGSEA. This CDR3 has 15 amino acids. CDR3: CSVAAGGRSNQPQHF. The DNA for the CDR3 is TGCAGCGTTGCGGCAGGGGGACGCAGCAATCAGCCCCAGCATTTT.

J is TRBJ2-4 and V is TRBV29-1; D might be TRBD1 or TRBD2, each matching 5 bases. Germline CDR1 and CDR2: SQVTM and ANQGSEA. V dropped 4 bases and J dropped 8 bases, with 9 bases sitting between them. There are 11 residues in the CDR3. CDR3 bases: TGCAGCGTTGCTAGAGGGGACATTCAGTACTTC. Protein sequence: CSVARGDIQYF.

The table lists this clonotype with a few counts. The V and J genes are TRBV29-1 and TRBJ2-2; D is undetermined. CDR3 length: 11 residues. Trimming left V 7 bases short and J 8 bases short, with 11 bases between. Germline CDR1 reads SQVTM; CDR2 reads ANQGSEA. The CDR3, as DNA: TGCAGCGGAAGAAGCATGGGGGAGCTGTTTTTT. Protein product: CSGRSMGELFF.

This clonotype has a handful of counts. The genes are TRBV6-5 and TRBJ1-2; D perhaps matches TRBD1 (6 bases). In germline, CDR1 is MNHEY, CDR2 SVGAGI. This CDR3 has 15 amino acids. V was shortened by 4 bases and J by 8 bases, with 20 bases between the two germline ends. CDR3 residues: CASSFYAKKTGGYTF. CDR3 coding DNA: TGTGCCAGCAGTTTTTACGCCAAAAAGACAGGAGGCTACACCTTC.

This rearrangement joins TRBV6-5 to TRBJ1-2; no firm D call. Germline V gene sequence: CDR1 MNHEY, CDR2 SVGAGI. The V and J ends lost 2 bases and 0 bases respectively, with 10 bases between them. The CDR3 has 15 amino acids. The CDR3: CASSYPQASNYGYTF. The CDR3, as DNA: TGTGCCAGCAGTTACCCTCAGGCCTCTAACTATGGCTACACCTTC.

The V and J genes are TRBV24-1 and TRBJ2-5; D may be TRBD2 (5 bases). CDR3 length equals 15 residues. Germline V gives CDR1 KGHDR, CDR2 SFDVKD. Trimming shortened V by 0 bases and J by 4 bases, and 11 bases separated the two germline ends. Here the CDR3 reads CATSDLLEVPETQYF. The DNA for the CDR3 is TGTGCCACCAGTGATTTGTTGGAGGTGCCAGAGACCCAGTACTTC.

This clonotype has more than one count but fewer than ten. The chain uses TRBV5-5 and TRBJ2-3, with D maybe TRBD2 (6 bases). Germline assignment: CDR1 SGHKS and CDR2 YYEKEE (reference sequence). The length of the CDR3 is 15 residues. Trimming removed 5 bases from V and 4 bases from J, with 17 bases in between. For the CDR3, the DNA is TGTGCCAGCAGTGCGGGGTTTCCTCCGGCAGATACGCAGTATTTT. This codes for CASSAGFPPADTQYF.

The J gene is TRBJ1-2, the V gene TRBV5-1, with D unresolved. The CDR3 has 15 residues. Trimming stripped 0 bases from V and 7 bases from J, with 16 bases between. Germline V gives CDR1 SGHRS, CDR2 YFSETQ. The chain's CDR3 is CASSLVSDSLSGYTF. The CDR3, as DNA: TGCGCCAGCAGCTTGGTCTCTGATTCGCTCTCTGGCTACACCTTC.